This T cell receptor beta chain was profiled in a study of Graves' ophthalmopathy and Graves' hyperthyroidism. Across the whole study: Blood was drawn at initial diagnosis, before any treatment. Overall study results and limits: Blood also harbored most expanded thyroid clonotypes above 0.001 frequency.

After removal of 2 bases from V and 2 bases from J, the junction contained 5 bases not matched to a gene. Germline V gives CDR1 MNHEY, CDR2 SVGAGI. CDR3 length: 16 amino acids. Enrollment excluded any patients with other autoimmune diseases, uncontrolled infections, pregnancy or lactation. PBMCs stemmed from around 9 ml of fresh peripheral blood. This clonotype was counted at least ten times. The antigen remains undetermined. Using RNA transcripts, the TCR beta CDR3 regions were amplified. An opening RT-PCR round employed HTBI primers and preceded a second-round multiplex PCR. TCRdb re-called the multiplex PCR reads through MiXCR, storing one row per CDR3 protein. There are about 380,000 distinct CDR3 sequences in the sample; roughly 14% occur only once, and approximately 7% lies in the top ten.

The chain carries TRBV6-5 and TRBJ1-3, with 8 bases matching TRBD1. The sample was peripheral blood. This TCR derives from a woman aged 18-29 years with stable Graves' hyperthyroidism. CDR3 sequence (DNA): TGTGCCAGCAGTTACGCCGGACAGGGCACTGGAAACACCATATATTTT. Its protein product is CASSYAGQGTGNTIYF.